This T cell receptor beta chain was documented in a study of blood T cells in healthy people across ages. Study-wide context: Template switching captured about one barcoded beta molecule per two T cells.

Germline V gene lookup returns CDR1 SEHNR and CDR2 FQNEAQ (reference sequence). V shed 3 bases and J 1 base; nucleotides not matched to a gene: 3. This CDR3 spans 14 amino acids. This clonotype has ten or more counts. The use of a sample-barcoded 5' primer and a J-beta primer mix characterized a second PCR of about 7 to 12 cycles. TCRdb analysed the 5' RACE reads with MiXCR anew, one entry per CDR3 protein. The sample carries about 760,000 distinct CDR3 sequences, 25% recorded once. The authors extracted at least 6 micrograms of total RNA per sample. A further study also used this sample, focusing on T cells of mothers and their children. That work adds: Over 8.5 million reads per mother and roughly 3 million per child were obtained.

J is TRBJ2-7 and V is TRBV7-9; 7 bases match TRBD1. The receptor was isolated from a boy younger than 18 in good health. The material sequenced was blood. CDR3 in amino acids: CASSFRDRSYEQYF. The CDR3 DNA is TGTGCCAGCAGCTTCCGGGACAGATCCTACGAGCAGTACTTC.